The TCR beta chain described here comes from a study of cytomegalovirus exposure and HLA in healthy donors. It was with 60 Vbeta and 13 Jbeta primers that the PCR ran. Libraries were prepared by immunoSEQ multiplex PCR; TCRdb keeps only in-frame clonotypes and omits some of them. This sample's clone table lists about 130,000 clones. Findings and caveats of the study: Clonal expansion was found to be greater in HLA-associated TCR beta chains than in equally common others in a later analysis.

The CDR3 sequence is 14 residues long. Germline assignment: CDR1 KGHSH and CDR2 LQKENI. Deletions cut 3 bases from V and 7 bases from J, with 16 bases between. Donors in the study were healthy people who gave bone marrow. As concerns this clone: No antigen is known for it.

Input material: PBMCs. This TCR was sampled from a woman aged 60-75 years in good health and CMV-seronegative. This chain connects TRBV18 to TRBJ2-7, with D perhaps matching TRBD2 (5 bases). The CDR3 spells CASSPGFGSGEQYF. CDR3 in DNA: TGTGCCAGCTCACCGGGCTTTGGGTCGGGGGAGCAGTACTTC.